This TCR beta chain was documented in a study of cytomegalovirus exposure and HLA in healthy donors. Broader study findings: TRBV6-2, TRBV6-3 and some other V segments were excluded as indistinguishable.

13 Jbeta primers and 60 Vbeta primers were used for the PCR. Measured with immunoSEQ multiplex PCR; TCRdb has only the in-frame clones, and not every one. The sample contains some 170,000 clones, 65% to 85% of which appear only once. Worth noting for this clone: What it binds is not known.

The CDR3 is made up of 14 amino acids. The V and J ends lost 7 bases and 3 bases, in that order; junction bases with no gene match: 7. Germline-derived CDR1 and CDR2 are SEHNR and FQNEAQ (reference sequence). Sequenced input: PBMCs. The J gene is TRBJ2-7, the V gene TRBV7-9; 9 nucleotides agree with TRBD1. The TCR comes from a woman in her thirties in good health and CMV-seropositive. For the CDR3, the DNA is TGTGCCAGCACCGACTACAGGGGGCACTACGAGCAGTACTTC. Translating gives CASTDYRGHYEQYF. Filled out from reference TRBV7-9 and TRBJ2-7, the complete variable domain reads DTGVSQNPRHKITKRGQNVTFRCDPISEHNRLYWYRQTLGQGPEFLTYFQNEAQLEKSRLLSDRFSAERPKGSFSTLEIQRTEQGDSAMYLCASTDYRGHYEQYFGPGTRLTVT.